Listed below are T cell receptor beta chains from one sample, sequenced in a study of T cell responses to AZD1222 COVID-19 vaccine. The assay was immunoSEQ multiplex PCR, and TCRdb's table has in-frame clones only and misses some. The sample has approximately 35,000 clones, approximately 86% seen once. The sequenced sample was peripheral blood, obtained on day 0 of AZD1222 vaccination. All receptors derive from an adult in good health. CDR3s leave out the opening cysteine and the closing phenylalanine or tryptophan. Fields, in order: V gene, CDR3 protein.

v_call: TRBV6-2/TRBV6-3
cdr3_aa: ASTPGLAGERV

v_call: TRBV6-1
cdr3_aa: ASSEADGRGAF

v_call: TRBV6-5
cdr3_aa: ASIGHLNTEAF

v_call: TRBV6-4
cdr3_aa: ASSDAGGTDTQY

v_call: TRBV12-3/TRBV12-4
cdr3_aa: ASTKGGPEKLF

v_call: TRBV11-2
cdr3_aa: ASSSPGGTQGYT

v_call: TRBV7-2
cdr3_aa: ASSPSLAGGRRDTQY

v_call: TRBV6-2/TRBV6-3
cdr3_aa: ASSYLNYGYT

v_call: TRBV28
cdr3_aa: ASRGTENTEAF

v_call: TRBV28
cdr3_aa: ASSLWVTDTQY

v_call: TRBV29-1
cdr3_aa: SVDSRDSRRSIYGYT

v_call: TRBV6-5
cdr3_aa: ASSYASGWDNSPLH

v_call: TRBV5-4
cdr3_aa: ASSFNRGAYNEQF

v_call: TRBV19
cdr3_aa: ASSITSGALNEQF

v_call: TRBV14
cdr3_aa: ASSQNRENAETQY

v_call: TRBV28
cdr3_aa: ASRTRDRGAGQPQH

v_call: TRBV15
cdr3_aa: ATSRDSRNNYGYT

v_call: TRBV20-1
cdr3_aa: SASDLRDPIPDTQY